This T cell receptor beta chain was recorded in a study of radiation and T cells in renal cell carcinoma. The overall study: Nephrectomy followed 15 Gy stereotactic body radiation by 4 weeks. Study findings and constraints: Top tumor clonotypes rose in blood 2 weeks post-radiation, then contracted.

As to this clone: Antigen: not known.

Stated time point: blood 2 weeks post-SBRT. Treatment denoted: 15 Gy SBRT to primary tumor, nephrectomy 4 weeks later. Radiation-treated patients gave blood at baseline, week 2 and week 4. This renal cell carcinoma was of the clear cell type. CDR1 SNHLY and CDR2 FYNNEI come from the germline V gene. V was clipped by 0 bases and J by 1 base, with 27 bases between them. The CDR3 spans 21 residues. Assay used: immunoSEQ multiplex PCR; TCRdb lists only in-frame clones, some missing. The sample holds approximately 61,000 clones, roughly four fifths seen once. The sequence was obtained from a man aged 55 to 70 with renal cell carcinoma. V is TRBV2 and J is TRBJ1-1, with D possibly TRBD1 on 5 matching bases. Here the sequenced sample was blood, taken from a patient whose treatment included radiotherapy and nephrectomy. The CDR3 here is CASSEASLGGGGLMGNTEAFF. The CDR3 DNA is TGTGCCAGCAGTGAAGCCTCACTTGGGGGAGGCGGTCTCATGGGGAACACTGAAGCTTTCTTT.